This entry concerns a single T cell receptor beta chain. The sample comes from a study of CD4 T cell repertoires in COVID-19. The CDR3 has 13 residues. Germline loops: CDR1 ENHRY, CDR2 SYGVKD. Between the trimmed V and J ends, which lost 3 bases and 3 bases, there was a span of 8 bases. The repertoire was sequenced with immunoSEQ multiplex PCR; TCRdb's copy has only in-frame clones and lacks some. The repertoire consists of some 80,000 clones, with roughly 80% occurring once and the leading ten covering around 0.6%. The rearrangement links TRBV10-3 to TRBJ1-1, with unresolved D. The sequence was collected from a human donor who had COVID-19. This specimen consisted of CD4+ T cells from peripheral blood, obtained after recovery from COVID-19. The CDR3 here is CAISDGRHTEAFF. For the CDR3, the DNA is TGTGCCATCAGTGATGGCAGACACACTGAAGCTTTCTTT.